One and the same sample provided the 10 T cell receptor beta chains below, sequenced in a study of breast tumors, draining lymph nodes, adjacent tissues. The lymph nodes were axillary draining lymph nodes from breast cancer patients. TCRdb re-analysed the multiplex PCR reads in MiXCR, keeping a single row per CDR3 protein. The data show some 150,000 distinct CDR3 sequences, around 24% seen once. The sample taken for sequencing was axillary lymph node tissue. The receptors here all came from a female donor with breast cancer. Some clones in this sample may be carry-over from other donors' samples.

This clonotype was counted many times. The V call is TRBV7-9, the J call TRBJ2-5; the D is unclear. The CDR3 covers 12 residues. The germline V and J ends were trimmed by 5 bases and 5 bases, with 9 bases remaining between them. In germline, CDR1 is SEHNR, CDR2 FQNEAQ (reference sequence). CDR3 protein: CASSGRKETQYF. CDR3 bases: TGTGCCAGCAGCGGTCGTAAGGAGACCCAGTACTTC.

In its sample, this clonotype was seen many times. The chain combines TRBV20-1 with TRBJ2-3; D may be TRBD1 or TRBD2 (5 bases each). Germline V CDR1 and CDR2: DFQATT, SNEGSKA (reference sequence). V shed 2 bases and J shed 5 bases, with 14 bases lying between them. The length of the CDR3 is 14 residues. The DNA of the CDR3 is TGCAGTGCTAGAATAAATGGGGCGGGAGATACGCAGTATTTT. Translation gives CSARINGAGDTQYF.

This clonotype was seen at least ten times. The chain carries TRBV6-2 or TRBV6-3 and TRBJ2-3; TRBD1 might be the D (7 bases). The CDR3 runs 14 residues. Trimming pared 4 bases from V and 7 bases from J, leaving 15 bases between. Germline CDR1 MNHEY, CDR2 SVGEGT. The CDR3 DNA is TGTGCCAGCAGTTCCCAGGGGGGCGCAAATACGCAGTATTTT. Translation gives CASSSQGGANTQYF.

The chain combines TRBV18 with TRBJ2-1; the match to TRBD2 covers 7 bases. Germline CDR1 reads KGHSH; CDR2 reads LQKENI. V was clipped by 5 bases and J by 3 bases; unmatched bases: 7. The CDR3 runs to 15 residues. CDR3 sequence reads: CASSSQPGGYNEQFF. DNA for the CDR3: TGTGCCAGCTCATCACAACCGGGGGGCTACAATGAGCAGTTCTTC. The variable domain in full, with the rest retrieved from reference TRBV18 and TRBJ2-1, is NAGVMQNPRHLVRRRGQEARLRCSPMKGHSHVYWYRQLPEEGLKFMVYLQKENIIDESGMPKERFSAEFPKEGPSILRIQQVVRGDSAAYFCASSSQPGGYNEQFFGPGTRLTVL.

This clonotype has more than one count but fewer than ten. This rearrangement joins TRBV28 to TRBJ2-5; D is uncertain. CDR1 is MDHEN, CDR2 SYDVKM, per germline. Trimming pared 6 bases from V and 5 bases from J, leaving 13 bases between. The CDR3 covers 13 residues. This CDR3 reads CASSGPHGETQYF. Written as DNA, the CDR3 is TGTGCCAGCAGCGGGCCGCATGGGGAGACCCAGTACTTC.

This clonotype was detected many times. V and J are TRBV19 and TRBJ2-2; D perhaps matches TRBD2 (5 bases). Germline-derived CDR1 and CDR2 are LNHDA and SQIVND (reference sequence). With 4 bases removed from V and 4 bases from J, the gap between germline ends came to 16 bases. This CDR3 contains 16 residues. As DNA, the CDR3 is TGTGCCAGTAGTAAGGGCAGAGACGGGATCACCGGGGAGCTGTTTTTT. Its translation is CASSKGRDGITGELFF.

In the case of this clonotype: A much larger clone is a single base away; this may be a read error. The chain is built from TRBV6-5 and TRBJ1-3, with TRBD1 identical over 9 bases. The CDR3 spans 13 residues. CDR1 is MNHEY, CDR2 SVGAGI, per germline. CDR3 DNA sequence: TGTGCCAGCAAACAGGGGGCTGGAGACACCATATATTTT. Its translation: CASKQGAGDTIYF.

This clonotype was observed at least ten times. The chain combines TRBV7-9 with TRBJ1-2; D is undetermined. The V gene's germline CDR1 is SEHNR and CDR2 FQNEAQ (reference sequence). Trimming removed 0 bases from V and 6 bases from J, with 11 bases in between. This CDR3 is 14 amino acids long. CDR3 nucleotide sequence: TGTGCCAGCAGCTTAGCGCAGGCGATAAATGGCTACACCTTC. Amino acid sequence: CASSLAQAINGYTF.

The sample holds a few counts of this clonotype. The chain links TRBV28 to TRBJ1-4; D is perhaps TRBD1 (6 bases). From germline, CDR1 is MDHEN and CDR2 SYDVKM. Trimming left V 3 bases short and J 7 bases short, with 12 bases between. The CDR3 contains 14 residues. The CDR3 DNA is TGTGCCAGCAGTTTGGGCAGGGGCTTTGAAAAACTGTTTTTT. Protein product: CASSLGRGFEKLFF.

This clonotype was detected many times. The V call is TRBV7-9, the J call TRBJ2-3; D may correspond to TRBD1 or TRBD2 (6 bases each). CDR1 and CDR2 from the germline V gene are SEHNR and FQNEAQ (reference sequence). V was trimmed by 6 bases and J by 5 bases, leaving 12 bases between them. The CDR3 loop spans 13 amino acids. CDR3 sequence reads: CASRGGMGDTQYF. The DNA of the CDR3 is TGTGCCAGCAGAGGGGGGATGGGAGATACGCAGTATTTT.